Presented here are 17 T cell receptor beta chains from one specimen sequenced in a study of blood T cell repertoires in COVID-19. Clones were read by immunoSEQ multiplex PCR, and TCRdb kept only the in-frame ones, dropping some. There are a few hundred thousand clones in the sample; 70% to 90% occur only once, and more than 6.5% lies in the top ten. The sequenced sample consisted of PBMCs or T cells enriched from blood (not recorded which). The receptors were sampled from a woman aged 45-59 years who had been exposed to COVID-19.

This clone was observed a handful of times. J is TRBJ1-2 and V is TRBV6-5, with D possibly TRBD1 on 5 matching bases. The V gene lost 7 bases and the J gene lost 6 bases, with 15 bases spanning the gap. Germline CDR1 MNHEY, CDR2 SVGAGI. The CDR3 loop spans 13 amino acids. This chain's CDR3 is CASTPGGKDGYTF. The CDR3 coding sequence is TGTGCCAGCACCCCGGGGGGAAAGGATGGCTACACCTTC.

The V and J genes are TRBV21-1 and TRBJ2-3; the table's D call, TRBD1, has no DNA check behind it. TRBV21-1 is flagged as a pseudogene. This CDR3 has 17 amino acids. The CDR3 sequence: CASSKASPGWDTDTQYF. The CDR3 DNA sequence: TGTGCCAGCAGCAAAGCATCCCCAGGGTGGGACACAGATACGCAGTATTTT.

The gene calls are TRBV5-1 and TRBJ1-2; 7 nucleotides line up with TRBD1. The V gene's germline CDR1 is SGHRS and CDR2 YFSETQ. V trimming: 5 bases; J trimming: 3 bases; junction bases outside the gene matches: 1. The CDR3 runs 12 residues. The CDR3 is CASSTGDYGYTF. The CDR3 region has the DNA TGCGCCAGCAGTACAGGGGACTATGGCTACACCTTC.

The chain carries TRBV12-3 or TRBV12-4 and TRBJ1-6; 10 positions agree with TRBD1. This CDR3 has 11 amino acids. J gave up 13 bases and V 8 bases, and 2 bases lay outside the gene matches. This CDR3 reads CASGTGAPLHF. For the CDR3, the DNA is TGTGCCAGCGGGACAGGGGCGCCCCTCCACTTT.

Written as DNA, the CDR3 is TGTGCCAGCAGCGTAGAAGTAACTAGCGGTGAGCAGTACTTC. It translates to CASSVEVTSGEQYF. The V and J genes are TRBV9 and TRBJ2-7, with TRBD2 matching over 8 bases. The CDR3 has 14 amino acids. CDR1 is SGDLS, CDR2 YYNGEE, per germline. V dropped 0 bases and J dropped 7; count of bases not matched to a gene: 6.

The V and J genes are TRBV18 and TRBJ2-5, with 11 bases that match TRBD1. The V gene's germline CDR1 is KGHSH and CDR2 LQKENI. V gave up 6 bases and J gave up 5 bases; unmatched junction bases: 5. CDR3 size: 14 residues. This CDR3 is CASSKDRGHETQYF. As DNA, the CDR3 is TGTGCCAGCTCGAAGGACAGGGGGCACGAGACCCAGTACTTC.

The chain couples TRBV4-3 to TRBJ1-6; D is unresolved. Germline V gene sequence: CDR1 LGHNA, CDR2 YSLEER. Trimming took off 1 base at V and 9 bases at J, with 13 bases between the two ends. The CDR3 contains 15 residues. The CDR3 sequence: CASSQANTDLSPLHF. For the CDR3, the DNA is TGCGCCAGCAGCCAAGCAAACACCGATCTTTCACCCCTCCACTTT.

The DNA for the CDR3 is TGTGCCAGCAGCCAAGATCACGGGAGCTCCTACAATGAGCAGTTCTTC. It translates to CASSQDHGSSYNEQFF. The rearrangement uses TRBV4-2 and TRBJ2-1, with a tentative D call TRBD2 (6 bases). Germline CDR1 LGHNA, CDR2 YNFKEQ. With 0 bases removed from V and 0 bases from J, the gap between germline ends came to 9 bases. This CDR3 region has 16 residues.

This sequence joins TRBV24-1 and TRBJ2-1, with D tentatively TRBD2 (6 bases). The CDR3 covers 15 residues. V was cut by 0 bases and J by 15 bases, with 20 bases left in between. Germline assignment: CDR1 KGHDR and CDR2 SFDVKD. CDR3 DNA sequence: TGTGCCACCAGTGATTTGAGGGGACTCCTCTCCGAGTTGTTCTTC. Amino acids: CATSDLRGLLSELFF.

This chain links TRBV6-6 with TRBJ1-1; no definite D call. The CDR3 has 12 amino acids. The germline gives CDR1 MNHNY, CDR2 SVGAGI (reference sequence). The V and J ends lost 6 bases and 3 bases respectively, with 8 bases between them. Here the CDR3 DNA reads TGTGCCAGCAGGAGGGTGGACACTGAAGCTTTCTTT. Translating it yields CASRRVDTEAFF.

The chain recombines TRBV6-5 with TRBJ2-3; TRBD2 might be the D (6 bases). This CDR3 has 14 amino acids. Trimming removed 7 bases from V and 6 bases from J, with 17 bases in between. CDR1 is MNHEY and CDR2 is SVGAGI in the germline V gene. The CDR3 loop reads CASTTGSGMDTQYF. DNA of the CDR3: TGTGCCAGCACCACAGGTAGCGGAATGGATACGCAGTATTTT.

The J gene is TRBJ2-7, the V gene TRBV16; TRBD1 matches at 7 bases. J lost 2 bases, V lost 5 bases, and 9 bases had no gene match. This CDR3 contains 15 residues. From germline, CDR1 is KGHSY and CDR2 FQNENV. In DNA form, the CDR3 reads TGTGCCAGCAGCGACTTCAAAACAGGGGCCTACGAGCAGTACTTC. Translating it yields CASSDFKTGAYEQYF.

This sequence joins TRBV11-2 and TRBJ1-1; possible D gene TRBD1, 6 bases. V was trimmed by 4 bases and J by 0 bases, leaving 15 bases between them. The germline V gene has CDR1 SGHAT and CDR2 FQNNGV. The CDR3 totals 16 residues. The CDR3 nucleotides read TGTGCCAGCAGCTCGACCGGGACACACTTGAACACTGAAGCTTTCTTT. As protein: CASSSTGTHLNTEAFF.

Details on this clone: Other DNA sequences of this sample code for an identical CDR3. The chain recombines TRBV24-1 with TRBJ2-3; D is possibly TRBD1 (5 bases). The length of the CDR3 is 15 residues. V lost 4 bases to trimming and J lost 0 bases, with 10 bases between them. Looked up from germline, CDR1 is KGHDR and CDR2 is SFDVKD. This CDR3 is CATSDPRQSTDTQYF. The CDR3 nucleotides read TGTGCCACCAGTGACCCTAGACAGAGCACAGATACGCAGTATTTT.

The V and J genes are TRBV18 and TRBJ2-7, with 10 nucleotides matching TRBD2. With V trimmed by 3 bases and J by 5 bases, 1 base remained unmatched. The CDR3 runs 13 residues. Germline CDR1 and CDR2: KGHSH and LQKENI. DNA of the CDR3: TGTGCCAGCTCACCTGGACTAGCGGACGAGCAGTACTTC. Translating it yields CASSPGLADEQYF.

This rearrangement joins TRBV7-9 to TRBJ2-5; 7 bases match TRBD1. The CDR3 is 16 amino acids. Germline trimming cut 5 bases from V and 3 bases from J; bases unmatched to any gene: 12. Germline CDR1 SEHNR, CDR2 FQNEAQ (reference sequence). The CDR3: CASSAGQVEGEETQYF. DNA of the CDR3: TGTGCCAGCAGCGCTGGACAGGTGGAAGGGGAAGAGACCCAGTACTTC.

The genes are TRBV18 and TRBJ2-1, with D uncertain. Deletions cut 2 bases from V and 11 bases from J, with 10 bases between. The CDR3 extends over 12 amino acids. Germline assignment: CDR1 KGHSH and CDR2 LQKENI. The CDR3 sequence is CASSPSDTQQFF. In DNA, the CDR3 is TGTGCCAGCTCACCATCTGACACCCAGCAGTTCTTC.